Detailed here is one T cell receptor (beta chain). The antigen is not known. The sample belongs to a study of cytomegalovirus exposure and HLA in healthy donors. Whole-study findings and limits: One later analysis, an examination of the 120 validation repertoires, found that first-cohort TCR clusters tended to co-occur in them. In vitro data verified a few CMV-associated chains as specific for CMV antigens. Most TCR sequences were uncommon, yet certain public TCRs appeared in many donors.

Germline lookup yields CDR1 MDHEN and CDR2 SYDVKM. V shed 2 bases and J 3 bases; nucleotides not matched to a gene: 7. The CDR3 sequence is 17 residues long. Measured with immunoSEQ multiplex PCR; TCRdb has only the in-frame clones, and not every one. Counted here are approximately 90,000 clones, approximately 93% occurring once; the ten biggest clones make up 1.1%. Donors came from a validation cohort of some 110 subjects, distinct from the first 666-subject cohort. The chain joins TRBV28 to TRBJ2-4; 10 positions agree with TRBD1. The sample was PBMCs. This receptor was identified in a woman in her twenties or thirties in good health and CMV-seropositive. The CDR3 DNA reads TGTGCCAGCAGTTTAGAATGGGGACAGGGGATCAAAAACATTCAGTACTTC. Its translation: CASSLEWGQGIKNIQYF.